A selection of T cell receptor beta chains follows, all from one sample in a study of neoadjuvant anti-PD-1 for oral cavity cancer. Sequencing used immunoSEQ multiplex PCR; TCRdb keeps in-frame clones, though not all of them. The table lists approximately 16,000 clones, 60% to 80% of them singletons. This sample comprised PBMCs, obtained before nivolumab (anti-PD-1) treatment. The receptors here all came from a person aged 40 to 85 with oral cavity squamous cell carcinoma. CDR3s include the opening cysteine and the closing phenylalanine or tryptophan. Each record gives: D gene, V gene, clone size, J gene, CDR3 protein, CDR3 DNA. D genes are given only for firm matches. Size tells how often a clone was seen (once, few, many) or the class of an expanded clone, and some rows leave it out.

>.|TRBV10-3|.|TRBJ2-2
CAISEPARTIGGELFF
TGTGCCATCAGTGAGCCTGCCAGGACTATTGGCGGGGAGCTGTTTTTT
>.|TRBV4-1|.|TRBJ1-2
CASSWEVSYGYTF
TGCGCCAGCAGCTGGGAAGTAAGCTATGGCTACACCTTC
>TRBD1|TRBV4-2|.|TRBJ1-3
CASSQEGGSTSGNTIYF
TGTGCCAGCAGCCAAGAAGGGGGCAGTACCTCTGGAAACACCATATATTTT
>.|TRBV29-1|.|TRBJ2-2
CSVQRVPGELFF
TGCAGCGTTCAAAGGGTCCCCGGGGAGCTGTTTTTT
>.|TRBV15|.|TRBJ1-3
CAIQGFPGNTIYF
TGTGCCATCCAGGGTTTCCCTGGAAACACCATATATTTT
>TRBD1|TRBV4-1|.|TRBJ1-4
CASSQDAGTGAREKLFF
TGCGCCAGCAGCCAAGATGCCGGGACAGGGGCACGGGAAAAACTGTTTTTT
>TRBD1|TRBV13|.|TRBJ2-5
CASSSTQGARETQYF
TGTGCCAGCAGCTCCACACAGGGGGCTAGGGAGACCCAGTACTTC
>.|TRBV28|few|TRBJ1-4
CASKTANEKLFF
TGTGCCAGCAAGACAGCTAATGAAAAACTGTTTTTT
>.|TRBV6-6|.|TRBJ1-1
CASSYVGEAFF
TGTGCCAGCAGTTACGTAGGTGAAGCTTTCTTT
>TRBD2|TRBV6-5|.|TRBJ2-1
CASSPTSGSGNEQFF
TGTGCCAGCAGCCCGACTAGCGGGAGTGGCAATGAGCAGTTCTTC
>TRBD2|TRBV29-1|.|TRBJ2-6
CSVGEGAGANVLTF
TGCAGCGTTGGGGAGGGCGCTGGGGCCAACGTCCTGACTTTC
>TRBD1|TRBV14|.|TRBJ2-7
CASSQLGTGVHEQYF
TGTGCCAGCAGCCAACTCGGGACAGGTGTACACGAGCAGTACTTC
>.|TRBV6-1|.|TRBJ2-5
CASSEAFDSQTQYF
TGTGCCAGCAGTGAAGCCTTCGATAGCCAGACCCAGTACTTC
>TRBD1|TRBV27|few|TRBJ2-7
CASSMTGSAPYEQYF
TGTGCCAGCAGTATGACAGGGAGCGCTCCCTACGAGCAGTACTTC
>.|TRBV2|once|TRBJ1-5
CATGQPVGSNQPQHF
TGTGCCACCGGACAGCCCGTAGGGAGCAATCAGCCCCAGCATTTT
>.|TRBV27|.|TRBJ2-7
CASSLWGSSYEQYF
TGTGCCAGCAGTTTATGGGGGAGCTCCTACGAGCAGTACTTC
>TRBD2|TRBV28|medium-sized|TRBJ2-3
CASSPQRDTDTQYF
TGTGCCAGCAGTCCCCAGCGGGACACAGATACGCAGTATTTT
>.|TRBV19|few|TRBJ1-1
CASSPRTLNTEAFF
TGTGCCAGTAGTCCCCGGACACTGAACACTGAAGCTTTCTTT
>TRBD1|TRBV7-6|.|TRBJ2-1
CASSTGTGYYNEQFF
TGTGCCAGCAGTACCGGGACAGGGTACTACAATGAGCAGTTCTTC
>TRBD2|TRBV6-1|.|TRBJ2-7
CASSVAGGTYEQYF
TGTGCCAGCAGTGTTGCGGGAGGGACCTACGAGCAGTACTTC
>.|TRBV13|.|TRBJ2-1
CASSSRGPTYNEQFF
TGTGCCAGCAGCTCCCGGGGGCCCACCTACAATGAGCAGTTCTTC
>TRBD2|TRBV7-9|few|TRBJ2-5
CASMGLGETQYF
TGTGCCAGCATGGGACTAGGAGAGACCCAGTACTTC
>.|TRBV6-1|once|TRBJ1-1
CASRATQNTEAFF
TGTGCCAGCAGGGCCACACAGAACACTGAAGCTTTCTTT
>TRBD1|TRBV6-5|.|TRBJ2-2
CASSGQGGTGELFF
TGTGCCAGCAGCGGACAGGGGGGCACCGGGGAGCTGTTTTTT
>TRBD2|TRBV27|.|TRBJ2-7
CASRTGTSGSFYEQYF
TGTGCCAGCAGAACCGGGACTAGCGGGAGCTTCTACGAGCAGTACTTC
>TRBD2|TRBV30|.|TRBJ2-5
CAWNMGLAGLRETQYF
TGTGCCTGGAACATGGGACTAGCGGGATTGCGGGAGACCCAGTACTTC
>.|TRBV6-6|.|TRBJ1-1
CASSSGTEAFF
TGTGCCAGCAGTTCCGGCACTGAAGCTTTCTTT
>.|TRBV5-1|.|TRBJ2-2
CASFPRANTGELFF
TGCGCCAGCTTCCCCCGGGCAAACACCGGGGAGCTGTTTTTT
>.|TRBV6-1|.|TRBJ2-5
CASSRQETQYF
TGTGCCAGCAGTCGTCAAGAGACCCAGTACTTC
>.|TRBV5-1|few|TRBJ2-5
CASSDPGQKETQYF
TGCGCCAGCTCCGACCCAGGCCAAAAAGAGACCCAGTACTTC
>.|TRBV19|.|TRBJ1-1
CASSLRQENTEAFF
TGTGCCAGTAGTCTGCGACAGGAGAACACTGAAGCTTTCTTT
>.|TRBV19|.|TRBJ1-4
CASSTTFGNEKLFF
TGTGCCAGTAGTACAACGTTCGGGAATGAAAAACTGTTTTTT
>TRBD1|TRBV6-6|.|TRBJ1-1
CASSQDRGRAFF
TGTGCCAGCAGTCAAGACAGGGGAAGAGCTTTCTTT
>TRBD1|TRBV11-1|.|TRBJ2-4
CASSLLDRGNIQYF
TGTGCCAGCAGCTTACTGGACAGGGGAAACATTCAGTACTTC
>.|TRBV28|.|TRBJ2-7
CASSPPMSSSYEQYF
TGTGCCAGCAGCCCTCCGATGAGCAGCTCCTACGAGCAGTACTTC
>.|TRBV9|.|TRBJ2-3
CASSVSGNTDTQYF
TGTGCCAGCAGCGTAAGCGGAAACACAGATACGCAGTATTTT